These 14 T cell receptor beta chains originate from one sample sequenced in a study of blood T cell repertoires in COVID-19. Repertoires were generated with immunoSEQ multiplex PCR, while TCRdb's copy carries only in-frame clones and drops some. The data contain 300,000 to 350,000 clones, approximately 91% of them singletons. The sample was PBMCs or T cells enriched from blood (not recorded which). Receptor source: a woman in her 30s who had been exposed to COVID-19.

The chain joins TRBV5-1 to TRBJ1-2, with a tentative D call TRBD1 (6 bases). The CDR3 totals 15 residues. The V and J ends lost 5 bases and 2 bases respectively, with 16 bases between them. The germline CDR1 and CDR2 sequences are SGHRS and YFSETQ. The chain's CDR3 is CASRDTGTMNYGYTF. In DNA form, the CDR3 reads TGCGCCAGCAGGGACACCGGGACAATGAACTATGGCTACACCTTC.

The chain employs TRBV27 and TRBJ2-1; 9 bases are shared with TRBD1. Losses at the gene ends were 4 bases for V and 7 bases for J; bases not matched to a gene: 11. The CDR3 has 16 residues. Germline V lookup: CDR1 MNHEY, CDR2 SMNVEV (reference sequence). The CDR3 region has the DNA TGTGCCAGCAGTTCCCACCGGGACAGGGTGACTAATGAGCAGTTCTTC. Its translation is CASSSHRDRVTNEQFF.

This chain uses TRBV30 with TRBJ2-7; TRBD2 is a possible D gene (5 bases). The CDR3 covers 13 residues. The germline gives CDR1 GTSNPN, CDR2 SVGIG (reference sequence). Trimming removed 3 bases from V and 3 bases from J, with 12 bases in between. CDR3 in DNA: TGTGCCTGGAGCGATGGACTCGTCTACGAGCAGTACTTC. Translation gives CAWSDGLVYEQYF. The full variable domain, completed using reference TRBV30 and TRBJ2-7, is SQTIHQWPATLVQPVGSPLSLECTVEGTSNPNLYWYRQAAGRGLQLLFYSVGIGQISSEVPQNLSASRPQDRQFILSSKKLLLSDSGFYLCAWSDGLVYEQYFGPGTRLTVT.

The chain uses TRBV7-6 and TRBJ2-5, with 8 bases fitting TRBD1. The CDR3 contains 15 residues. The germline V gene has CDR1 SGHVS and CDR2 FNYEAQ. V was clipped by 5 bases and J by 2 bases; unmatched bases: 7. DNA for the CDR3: TGTGCCAGCAGCAGCCCCGGGACAGGACAAGAGACCCAGTACTTC. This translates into CASSSPGTGQETQYF.

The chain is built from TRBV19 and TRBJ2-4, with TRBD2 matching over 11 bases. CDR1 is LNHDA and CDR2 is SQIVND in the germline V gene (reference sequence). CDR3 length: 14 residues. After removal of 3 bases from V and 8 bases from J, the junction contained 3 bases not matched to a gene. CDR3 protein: CASSMTSGKDIQYF. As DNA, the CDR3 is TGTGCCAGTAGTATGACTAGCGGGAAAGACATTCAGTACTTC.

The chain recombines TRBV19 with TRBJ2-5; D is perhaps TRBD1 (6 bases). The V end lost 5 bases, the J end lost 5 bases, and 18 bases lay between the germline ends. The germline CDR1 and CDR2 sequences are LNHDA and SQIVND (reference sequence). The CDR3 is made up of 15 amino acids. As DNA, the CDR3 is TGTGCCAGTAGTGTTACAGGGACGGGGTTGGAGACCCAGTACTTC. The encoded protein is CASSVTGTGLETQYF.

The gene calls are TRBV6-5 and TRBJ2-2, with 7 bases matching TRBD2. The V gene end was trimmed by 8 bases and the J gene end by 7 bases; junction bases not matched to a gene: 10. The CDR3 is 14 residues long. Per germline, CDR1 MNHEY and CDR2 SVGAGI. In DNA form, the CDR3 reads TGTGCCAGCCAACACGGCGGGAGAAGCGGGGAGCTGTTTTTT. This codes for CASQHGGRSGELFF.

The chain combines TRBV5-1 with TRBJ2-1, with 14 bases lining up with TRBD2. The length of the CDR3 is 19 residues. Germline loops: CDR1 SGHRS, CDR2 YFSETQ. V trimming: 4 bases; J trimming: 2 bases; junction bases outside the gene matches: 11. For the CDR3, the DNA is TGCGCCAGCAGCAGAAAAGGGACTAGCGGGAGCGTAACCTACAATGAGCAGTTCTTC. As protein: CASSRKGTSGSVTYNEQFF.

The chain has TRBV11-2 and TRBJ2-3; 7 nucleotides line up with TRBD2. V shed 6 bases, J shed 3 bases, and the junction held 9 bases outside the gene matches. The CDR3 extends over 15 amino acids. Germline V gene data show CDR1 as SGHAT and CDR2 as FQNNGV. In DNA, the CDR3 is TGTGCCAGCAGTCAACTTGGACTAGAGACAGATACGCAGTATTTT. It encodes CASSQLGLETDTQYF.

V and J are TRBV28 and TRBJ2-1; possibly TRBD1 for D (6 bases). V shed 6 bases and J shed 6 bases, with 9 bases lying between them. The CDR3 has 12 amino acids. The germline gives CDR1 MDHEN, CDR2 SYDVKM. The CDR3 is CASSGTFNEQFF. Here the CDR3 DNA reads TGTGCCAGCAGCGGGACATTCAATGAGCAGTTCTTC.

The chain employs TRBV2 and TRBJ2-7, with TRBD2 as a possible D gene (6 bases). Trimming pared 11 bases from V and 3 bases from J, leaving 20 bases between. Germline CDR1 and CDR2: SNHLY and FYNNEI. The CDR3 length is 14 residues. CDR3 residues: CAGGTGTGNYEQYF. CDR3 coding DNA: TGTGCCGGAGGGACCGGGACGGGGAACTACGAGCAGTACTTC.

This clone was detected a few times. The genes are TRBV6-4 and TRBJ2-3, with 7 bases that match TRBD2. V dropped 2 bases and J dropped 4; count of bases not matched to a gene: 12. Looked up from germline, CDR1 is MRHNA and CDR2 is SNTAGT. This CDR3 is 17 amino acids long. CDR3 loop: CASSDGVAGPGSDTQYF. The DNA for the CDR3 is TGTGCCAGCAGTGACGGGGTAGCGGGCCCAGGGTCAGATACGCAGTATTTT.

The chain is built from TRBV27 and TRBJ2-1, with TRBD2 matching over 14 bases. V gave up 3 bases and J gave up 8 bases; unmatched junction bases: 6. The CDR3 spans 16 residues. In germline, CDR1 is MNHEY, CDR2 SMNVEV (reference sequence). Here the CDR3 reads CASSFWGTSGSYEQFF. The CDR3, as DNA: TGTGCCAGCAGTTTTTGGGGGACTAGCGGGAGCTATGAGCAGTTCTTC.

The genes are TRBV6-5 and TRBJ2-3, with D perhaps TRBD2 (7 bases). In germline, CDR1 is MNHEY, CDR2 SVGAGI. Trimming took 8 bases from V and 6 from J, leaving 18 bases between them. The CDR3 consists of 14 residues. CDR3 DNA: TGTGCCAGCCACCCATCGGGGGGCAGCGATACGCAGTATTTT. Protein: CASHPSGGSDTQYF.